This TCR beta chain was obtained from a study of T-cell reconstitution after alpha-beta-depleted transplantation in children. The TCRbeta library incorporated unique molecular identifiers. TCRdb reanalysed the PCR reads using MiXCR and keeps one entry per CDR3 protein. The data show just over 70,000 distinct CDR3 sequences, 6% to 8.5% seen once. Sequencing was performed on PBMCs from the stem cell graft donor, taken from the stem cell graft. The receptor was isolated from a human donor who donated a stem cell graft to a child with acute lymphoblastic leukemia.

The CDR3 region is CASSPGPRADTQYF. CDR3 in DNA: TGTGCCAGCAGCCCCGGTCCTAGGGCAGATACGCAGTATTTT. The rearrangement links TRBV5-6 to TRBJ2-3; D gene unclear. The CDR3 covers 14 residues. Deletions cut 4 bases from V and 4 bases from J, with 13 bases between. Germline CDR1 reads SGHDT; CDR2 reads YYEEEE.